What follows describes a single TCR beta chain. Its antigen remains unidentified. This sample is drawn from a study of T cell responses to AZD1222 COVID-19 vaccine. V lost 6 bases and J 5 bases, leaving 10 bases between the germline ends. CDR1 SNHLY and CDR2 FYNNEI come from the germline V gene. The CDR3 has 12 amino acids. Broader study findings: Mostly white British, mostly female donors; authors suggested clonal diversity may be underestimated. Spike-specific TCRs gained breadth and depth after people received two AZD1222 doses. Baseline testing showed seropositivity in only a handful of AZD1222 recipients.

This table comes from immunoSEQ multiplex PCR, and its TCRdb copy is limited to in-frame clones, with some not included. The repertoire consists of some 50,000 clones, with around 90% occurring once and the leading ten covering 0.95% to 1.3%. Sequences were derived from peripheral blood, sampled 28 days after the second AZD1222 dose. This chain uses TRBV2 with TRBJ1-1; the D is unclear. The clonotype was recovered from an adult who received the AZD1222 COVID-19 vaccine. The CDR3 DNA reads TGTGCCAGCAGCCCCGTAGGGACTGAAGCTTTCTTT. This translates into CASSPVGTEAFF.